One sample yielded the 14 T cell receptor beta chains listed below, sequenced in a study of shared clonotypes between healthy human individuals. Terminally differentiated effector memory CD45RA+ cells were left out of the naive CD8 fraction, which was CD45RO-negative and positively selected for CCR7. Sequencing used immunoSEQ multiplex PCR; TCRdb keeps in-frame clones, though not all of them. This table holds some 1,900,000 clones, around 96% found once. Sequencing input: naive CD8+ T cells sorted from blood. Every receptor here comes from a man aged 18 to 30 in good health.

The chain joins TRBV6-1 to TRBJ1-5; perhaps TRBD1 as D (5 bases). The CDR3 is 15 amino acids. Germline loops: CDR1 MNHNS, CDR2 SASEGT. Trimming pared 1 base from V and 8 bases from J, leaving 15 bases between. This chain's CDR3 is CASSEVRRKGEPQHF. The CDR3 region has the DNA TGTGCCAGCAGTGAAGTCAGGAGAAAAGGGGAGCCCCAGCATTTT.

V and J are TRBV5-5 and TRBJ1-1; D call uncertain. The CDR3 is 13 residues long. The ends were cut back, 3 bases at V and 6 bases at J, with 12 bases in the middle. Germline CDR1 and CDR2: SGHKS and YYEKEE (reference sequence). The CDR3 here is CASSYSGKAEAFF. The CDR3 coding sequence is TGTGCCAGCAGCTACTCTGGGAAAGCTGAAGCTTTCTTT. Supplemented by reference TRBV5-5 and TRBJ1-1, the full variable domain reads DAGVTQSPTHLIKTRGQQVTLRCSPISGHKSVSWYQQVLGQGPQFIFQYYEKEERGRGNFPDRFSARQFPNYSSELNVNALLLGDSALYLCASSYSGKAEAFFGQGTRLTVV.

This rearrangement joins TRBV13 to TRBJ2-3; D may be TRBD2 (7 bases). The germline V gene has CDR1 PRHDT and CDR2 FYEKMQ (reference sequence). V was pared by 4 bases and J by 7 bases, with 24 bases between. The CDR3 is made up of 17 amino acids. The CDR3 loop is CASSSTSYGGPGNTQYF. As DNA, the CDR3 is TGTGCCAGCAGCTCGACCTCTTACGGGGGGCCGGGGAATACGCAGTATTTT.

The chain combines TRBV6-6 with TRBJ2-7, with D perhaps TRBD1 (7 bases). The germline gives CDR1 MNHNY, CDR2 SVGAGI (reference sequence). Trimming took off 3 bases at V and 2 bases at J, with 11 bases between the two ends. The CDR3 has 14 residues. The CDR3 DNA sequence: TGTGCCAGCAGTTATCAGGGGGGAACCTACGAGCAGTACTTC. It yields the protein CASSYQGGTYEQYF.

This chain joins TRBV15 and TRBJ2-4; TRBD2 might be the D (5 bases). There are 13 residues in the CDR3. V was trimmed by 4 bases and J by 6 bases, leaving 10 bases between them. CDR1 and CDR2 (germline): LNHNV, YYDKDF (reference sequence). In nucleotides, the CDR3 is TGTGCCACCAGCACCGGGGAAGGAAACATTCAGTACTTC. Its translation: CATSTGEGNIQYF. The full variable domain, its missing parts supplied by reference TRBV15 and TRBJ2-4, is DAMVIQNPRYQVTQFGKPVTLSCSQTLNHNVMYWYQQKSSQAPKLLFHYYDKDFNNEADTPDNFQSRRPNTSFCFLDIRSPGLGDTAMYLCATSTGEGNIQYFGAGTRLSVL.

The V gene is TRBV7-2, the J gene TRBJ2-7; D is undetermined. Germline CDR1 is SGHTA and CDR2 is FQGNSA. V gave up 2 bases and J gave up 4 bases, with 12 bases separating them. The CDR3 consists of 14 residues. CDR3 amino acids: CASSLIPRAYEQYF. CDR3 sequence (DNA): TGTGCCAGCAGCTTAATCCCGAGAGCATACGAGCAGTACTTC.

This chain uses TRBV5-4 with TRBJ1-2, with unresolved D. CDR3 length: 13 residues. The ends were cut back, 2 bases at V and 8 bases at J, with 13 bases in the middle. Per the germline V gene, CDR1 is SGHNT and CDR2 is YYREEE (reference sequence). CDR3 in DNA: TGTGCCAGCAGCTTTGGACCTACAGAGGGCTACACCTTC. Its protein product is CASSFGPTEGYTF.

The chain couples TRBV5-1 to TRBJ2-5; 9 positions match TRBD2. CDR1 and CDR2 from the germline V gene are SGHRS and YFSETQ. With 3 bases clipped from V and 2 bases from J, the junction kept 14 bases outside the gene matches. This CDR3 spans 18 amino acids. CDR3 nucleotide sequence: TGCGCCAGCAGCTCCGAGACTAGCGGACACACCCTACAAGAGACCCAGTACTTC. It codes for CASSSETSGHTLQETQYF.

This clone was seen only a few times. Other nucleotide sequences in the sample specify the same CDR3. J is TRBJ2-2 and V is TRBV6-5, with D perhaps being TRBD1 or TRBD2 (5 bases each). The CDR3 contains 13 residues. Germline CDR1 is MNHEY and CDR2 is SVGAGI. V was clipped by 2 bases and J by 5 bases, with 6 bases between them. The CDR3 loop reads CASSYGGTGELFF. In DNA form, the CDR3 reads TGTGCCAGCAGTTACGGGGGAACCGGGGAGCTGTTTTTT.

CDR3 protein: CAIKAGFGETQYF. The CDR3 nucleotides are TGTGCCATCAAGGCAGGGTTTGGGGAGACCCAGTACTTC. The J gene is TRBJ2-5, the V gene TRBV10-3; possibly TRBD1 for D (5 bases). CDR1 is ENHRY and CDR2 is SYGVKD in the germline V gene. The CDR3 length is 13 residues. V was clipped by 7 bases and J by 5 bases, with 14 bases between them.

The chain joins TRBV9 to TRBJ1-1; 8 bases are shared with TRBD1. The junction had 7 bases not matched to a gene; V was cut back by 3 bases and J by 3 bases. This CDR3 comprises 15 residues. The germline CDR1 and CDR2 sequences are SGDLS and YYNGEE. CDR3 residues: CASSGQGTGDTEAFF. The CDR3 DNA follows: TGTGCCAGCAGCGGACAGGGGACGGGAGACACTGAAGCTTTCTTT.

The genes are TRBV4-3 and TRBJ2-1, with D unclear. The germline V gene has CDR1 LGHNA and CDR2 YSLEER. The V and J ends lost 0 bases and 4 bases respectively, with 13 bases between them. The CDR3 spans 16 residues. The CDR3, as DNA: TGCGCCAGCAGCCAAGAACGAGACCGTTTTTACAATGAGCAGTTCTTC. Protein: CASSQERDRFYNEQFF.

This clone was seen just once. The chain is built from TRBV4-3 and TRBJ1-1; D is ambiguous. Looked up from germline, CDR1 is LGHNA and CDR2 is YSLEER. V was pared by 4 bases and J by 7 bases, with 13 bases between. This CDR3 has 13 residues. In DNA form, the CDR3 reads TGCGCCAGCAGCCCAGATTTAATGGGTGAAGCTTTCTTT. It yields the protein CASSPDLMGEAFF.

Concerning this clone: One end of the junction fails to match germline, which may point to a read error. J is TRBJ2-7 and V is TRBV19; D is possibly TRBD1 or TRBD2 (6 bases each). Germline lookup yields CDR1 LNHDA and CDR2 SQIVND (reference sequence). The CDR3 extends over 12 amino acids. CDR3 bases: TGTGCCAGTAGTCCCGGGGGCAGGGTGATGGAGTTC. Protein product: CASSPGGRVMEF.